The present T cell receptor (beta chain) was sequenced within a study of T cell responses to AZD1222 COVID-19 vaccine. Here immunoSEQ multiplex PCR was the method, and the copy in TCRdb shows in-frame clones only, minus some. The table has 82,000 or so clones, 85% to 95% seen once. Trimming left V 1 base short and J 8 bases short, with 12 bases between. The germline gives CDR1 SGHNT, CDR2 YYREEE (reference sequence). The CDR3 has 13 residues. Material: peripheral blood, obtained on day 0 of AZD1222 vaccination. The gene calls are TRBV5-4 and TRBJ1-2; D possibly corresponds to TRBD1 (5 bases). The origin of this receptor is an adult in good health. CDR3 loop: CASSLSQGGGYTF. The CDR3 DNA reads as TGTGCCAGCAGCTTGAGCCAGGGCGGGGGCTACACCTTC. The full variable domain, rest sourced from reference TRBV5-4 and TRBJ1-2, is ETGVTQSPTHLIKTRGQQVTLRCSSQSGHNTVSWYQQALGQGPQFIFQYYREEENGRGNFPPRFSGLQFPNYSSELNVNALELDDSALYLCASSLSQGGGYTFGSGTRLTVV.